What follows are 28 T cell receptor beta chains derived from one specimen sequenced in a study of cytomegalovirus exposure and HLA in healthy donors. The primer mix had 60 Vbeta and 13 Jbeta primers. The data were produced by immunoSEQ multiplex PCR, yet TCRdb's version contains in-frame clones alone and is incomplete. The table shows roughly 150,000 clones, with 72% occurring only once. The sample comprised PBMCs. These receptors all come from a man aged 35-49 years in good health and CMV-seronegative.

There are a few counts of this clone. The V call is TRBV7-2, the J call TRBJ2-1; D is undetermined. The germline CDR1 and CDR2 sequences are SGHTA and FQGNSA. This CDR3 has 16 residues. V lost 6 bases and J 0 bases, leaving 15 bases between the germline ends. This CDR3 reads CASSEWSYSSYNEQFF. CDR3 DNA sequence: TGTGCCAGCAGTGAATGGAGTTATAGCTCCTACAATGAGCAGTTCTTC. Based on the CDR3 plus reference TRBV7-2 and TRBJ2-1, the full variable domain is GAGVSQSPSNKVTEKGKDVELRCDPISGHTALYWYRQSLGQGLEFLIYFQGNSAPDKSGLPSDRFSAERTGGSVSTLTIQRTQQEDSAVYLCASSEWSYSSYNEQFFGPGTRLTVL.

The chain has TRBV5-6 and TRBJ1-2, with TRBD1 matching 7 bases. The CDR3 consists of 15 residues. Per the germline V gene, CDR1 is SGHDT and CDR2 is YYEEEE. The V and J ends lost 2 bases and 8 bases, in that order; junction bases with no gene match: 12. DNA for the CDR3: TGTGCCAGCAGCTTACAGGGGATAGCGCTGTTGGGCTACACCTTC. This sequence encodes CASSLQGIALLGYTF.

This chain joins TRBV28 and TRBJ1-5; D is undetermined. CDR1 and CDR2 from the germline V gene are MDHEN and SYDVKM. V shed 6 bases and J shed 9 bases, with 9 bases lying between them. The CDR3 runs to 11 residues. DNA for the CDR3: TGTGCCAGCAGCCCCGCAGGGCCCCAGCATTTT. Amino acid sequence: CASSPAGPQHF. The full variable domain, its missing parts supplied by reference TRBV28 and TRBJ1-5, is DVKVTQSSRYLVKRTGEKVFLECVQDMDHENMFWYRQDPGLGLRLIYFSYDVKMKEKGDIPEGYSVSREKKERFSLILESASTNQTSMYLCASSPAGPQHFGDGTRLSIL.

DNA of the CDR3: TGTGCCAGCAGCACCCTGGGGCAGATCTCTGGAAACACCATATATTTT. Residues: CASSTLGQISGNTIYF. The chain carries TRBV7-2 and TRBJ1-3; TRBD1 is a possible D gene (5 bases). Per germline, CDR1 SGHTA and CDR2 FQGNSA. The CDR3 totals 16 residues. Trimming removed 5 bases from V and 0 bases from J, with 14 bases in between.

The chain links TRBV28 to TRBJ2-7; D remains ambiguous. Trimming removed 2 bases at V and 7 bases at J, with 24 bases between. CDR1 MDHEN and CDR2 SYDVKM come from the germline V gene. This CDR3 region has 17 residues. CDR3 nucleotides: TGTGCCAGCAGTTTAAACCACTTTGGTAATCCTTCTATGGAGCAGTACTTC. As protein: CASSLNHFGNPSMEQYF.

The chain employs TRBV25-1 and TRBJ1-1; 8 nucleotides align to TRBD1. V was pared by 5 bases and J by 4 bases, with 9 bases of the junction left unmatched. Germline V gene lookup returns CDR1 MGHDK and CDR2 SYGVNS. The CDR3 contains 15 residues. This chain's CDR3 is CASSPLTGAGTEAFF. The DNA for the CDR3 is TGTGCCAGCAGTCCGCTGACAGGGGCGGGCACTGAAGCTTTCTTT. The complete variable domain, with remaining parts taken from reference TRBV25-1 and TRBJ1-1, reads EADIYQTPRYLVIGTGKKITLECSQTMGHDKMYWYQQDPGMELHLIHYSYGVNSTEKGDLSSESTVSRIRTEHFPLTLESARPSHTSQYLCASSPLTGAGTEAFFGQGTRLTVV.

This clone was seen a few times. The gene calls are TRBV10-1 and TRBJ2-1; TRBD1 matches 9 bases. Per germline, CDR1 WNHNN and CDR2 SYGVQD (reference sequence). V was pared by 6 bases and J by 5 bases, with 8 bases of the junction left unmatched. The CDR3 is made up of 15 amino acids. CDR3 nucleotide sequence: TGCGCCAGCAGCTCCGGGACAGGGAACAACAATGAGCAGTTCTTC. Translating it yields CASSSGTGNNNEQFF.

The chain recombines TRBV5-6 with TRBJ1-4; 9 bases are shared with TRBD1. The CDR3 is made up of 16 amino acids. Germline assignment: CDR1 SGHDT and CDR2 YYEEEE. The V gene end was trimmed by 0 bases and the J gene end by 7 bases; junction bases not matched to a gene: 7. CDR3 sequence reads: CASSLAVGQGPEKLFF. CDR3 bases: TGTGCCAGCAGCTTGGCCGTCGGACAGGGGCCTGAAAAACTGTTTTTT.

This chain uses TRBV5-1 with TRBJ2-3, with 7 bases aligning to TRBD2. The V and J ends lost 1 base and 4 bases, in that order; junction bases with no gene match: 6. Per germline, CDR1 SGHRS and CDR2 YFSETQ. CDR3 size: 15 residues. CDR3 coding DNA: TGCGCCAGCAGCTTGAATCCCGCGGGAGCAGATACGCAGTATTTT. It translates to CASSLNPAGADTQYF.

The chain joins TRBV9 to TRBJ2-3, with 9 bases fitting TRBD2. This CDR3 spans 16 amino acids. From germline, CDR1 is SGDLS and CDR2 YYNGEE. With V trimmed by 0 bases and J by 2 bases, 4 bases remained unmatched. The CDR3 spells CASSVGAGGNTDTQYF. DNA for the CDR3: TGTGCCAGCAGCGTAGGGGCGGGGGGGAACACAGATACGCAGTATTTT.

In its sample, this clone was seen once. One junction end does not reproduce the germline sequence, and a read error may be involved. The chain employs TRBV6-5 and TRBJ1-5; 9 bases are a match to TRBD1. Germline CDR1 and CDR2: MNHEY and SVGAGI. The CDR3 is made up of 16 amino acids. In DNA, the CDR3 is TGTGCCAGCAGTTACAACAGGGGGCCACCCTATCAGCCCCAGAATTTT. It specifies CASSYNRGPPYQPQNF.

This clone was seen a few times. This chain uses TRBV5-1 with TRBJ2-7, with D hard to call. With 0 bases removed from V and 2 bases from J, the gap between germline ends came to 12 bases. Germline lookup yields CDR1 SGHRS and CDR2 YFSETQ. This CDR3 has 15 residues. CDR3 DNA sequence: TGCGCCAGCAGCTTGGTGGTTTCTAATGCCTACGAGCAGTACTTC. Its translation is CASSLVVSNAYEQYF.

This chain joins TRBV6-5 and TRBJ1-2; D remains unclear. Germline CDR1 is MNHEY and CDR2 is SVGAGI. V lost 0 bases and J lost 0, with 5 bases in between. This CDR3 has 14 residues. The CDR3 nucleotides read TGTGCCAGCAGTTACTCAGACACTAACTATGGCTACACCTTC. This sequence encodes CASSYSDTNYGYTF.

The chain is built from TRBV5-6 and TRBJ2-1, with 8 bases fitting TRBD1. This CDR3 is 15 amino acids long. CDR1 is SGHDT and CDR2 is YYEEEE in the germline V gene. V lost 4 bases, J lost 5 bases, and 8 bases stayed unmatched. CDR3 nucleotide sequence: TGTGCCAGCAGCGCAACCGGGACAGGAAACAATGAGCAGTTCTTC. Protein product: CASSATGTGNNEQFF. The full variable domain, completed using reference TRBV5-6 and TRBJ2-1, is DAGVTQSPTHLIKTRGQQVTLRCSPKSGHDTVSWYQQALGQGPQFIFQYYEEEERQRGNFPDRFSGHQFPNYSSELNVNALLLGDSALYLCASSATGTGNNEQFFGPGTRLTVL.

This sequence joins TRBV14 and TRBJ1-2, with D unclear. This CDR3 has 13 residues. The germline V and J ends were trimmed by 2 bases and 8 bases, with 12 bases remaining between them. The germline CDR1 and CDR2 sequences are SGHDN and FVKESK. For the CDR3, the DNA is TGTGCCAGCAGCCAACCAGAACGGGGAGGCTACACCTTC. Amino acids: CASSQPERGGYTF. Full variable domain (missing parts from reference TRBV14 and TRBJ1-2): EAGVTQFPSHSVIEKGQTVTLRCDPISGHDNLYWYRRVMGKEIKFLLHFVKESKQDESGMPNNRFLAERTGGTYSTLKVQPAELEDSGVYFCASSQPERGGYTFGSGTRLTVV.

The V and J genes are TRBV5-6 and TRBJ1-4, with D unclear. The CDR3 has 14 amino acids. V lost 0 bases, J lost 2 bases, and 5 bases lay in between. Germline CDR1 reads SGHDT; CDR2 reads YYEEEE. DNA for the CDR3: TGTGCCAGCAGCTTGGTTGGCACTAATGAAAAACTGTTTTTT. It codes for CASSLVGTNEKLFF.

The count of this clone is one. This chain uses TRBV10-3 with TRBJ2-5; 11 positions agree with TRBD2. This CDR3 has 16 amino acids. The ends lost 6 bases at V and 1 base at J; junction bases unmatched: 7. Germline V lookup: CDR1 ENHRY, CDR2 SYGVKD. In DNA, the CDR3 is TGTGCCATCAGCGGAACTAGCGGGGGAAGCCAAGAGACCCAGTACTTC. It encodes CAISGTSGGSQETQYF.

The chain carries TRBV6-5 and TRBJ1-5; D is ambiguous. The CDR3 is 15 amino acids. The germline V gene has CDR1 MNHEY and CDR2 SVGAGI. Trimming shortened V by 3 bases and J by 6 bases, and 15 bases separated the two germline ends. The CDR3 bases are TGTGCCAGCAGTTATAGTGAGGGTTACAGTCAGCCCCAGCATTTT. Its protein is CASSYSEGYSQPQHF.

The chain couples TRBV4-2 to TRBJ1-1; 9 bases agree with TRBD1. Trimming took 3 bases from V and 2 from J; bases not matched to a gene: 4. The length of the CDR3 is 15 residues. Germline loops: CDR1 LGHNA, CDR2 YNFKEQ. CDR3 nucleotides: TGTGCCAGCAGCCACCTGACAGGGGGTAACACTGAAGCTTTCTTT. This sequence encodes CASSHLTGGNTEAFF.

The chain carries TRBV9 and TRBJ2-2; 7 bases map to TRBD1. Germline V gives CDR1 SGDLS, CDR2 YYNGEE. J gave up 1 base and V 3 bases, and 3 bases lay outside the gene matches. The CDR3 spans 15 residues. In DNA, the CDR3 is TGTGCCAGCAGCGGTGACAGGGAGAACACCGGGGAGCTGTTTTTT. This codes for CASSGDRENTGELFF.

The rearrangement links TRBV25-1 to TRBJ2-7, with 9 bases fitting TRBD1. Germline CDR1 MGHDK, CDR2 SYGVNS. V gave up 0 bases and J gave up 2 bases; unmatched junction bases: 11. CDR3 size: 18 residues. CDR3 protein: CASSEYGTGFPRTYEQYF. CDR3 bases: TGTGCCAGCAGTGAATACGGGACAGGGTTTCCCCGAACCTACGAGCAGTACTTC.

With respect to this clone: Relative to the germline gene, one junction end is altered; a read error may explain this. V gene TRBV2 combines with J gene TRBJ1-2; 8 bases are a match to TRBD1. The CDR3 length is 14 residues. Germline V lookup: CDR1 SNHLY, CDR2 FYNNEI. In DNA, the CDR3 is TGTGCCAGCAGTGGGGCCAGGGGGCGAAAACTCTACCCCTTC. Amino acid sequence: CASSGARGRKLYPF.

The rearrangement uses TRBV19 and TRBJ1-4, with a possible D match to TRBD1 (5 bases). Trimming took off 4 bases at V and 7 bases at J, with 16 bases between the two ends. The CDR3 totals 15 residues. Germline V lookup: CDR1 LNHDA, CDR2 SQIVND (reference sequence). The CDR3 DNA follows: TGTGCCAGTAGTAGGGGGGGAAACCTAGGTGAAAAACTGTTTTTT. Translating it yields CASSRGGNLGEKLFF.

This chain connects TRBV10-2 to TRBJ1-3; no firm D call. The germline V gene encodes CDR1 WSHSY and CDR2 SAAADI. With 6 bases removed from V and 3 bases from J, the gap between germline ends came to 18 bases. The CDR3 runs to 16 residues. CDR3 region: CASSLSAGLYGNTIYF. In nucleotides, the CDR3 is TGCGCCAGCAGCCTTTCGGCGGGATTGTATGGAAACACCATATATTTT.

The chain combines TRBV27 with TRBJ1-2; D is possibly TRBD1 (6 bases). This CDR3 is built from 13 residues. Deletions cut 5 bases from V and 8 bases from J, with 15 bases between. From germline, CDR1 is MNHEY and CDR2 SMNVEV (reference sequence). In DNA form, the CDR3 reads TGTGCCAGCAGTCTAAGGGGGGGCTACGGCTACACCTTC. This codes for CASSLRGGYGYTF.

This chain connects TRBV19 to TRBJ1-5; a possible D gene is TRBD1 (6 bases). Trimming removed 6 bases from V and 5 bases from J, with 17 bases in between. This CDR3 region has 15 residues. Germline V lookup: CDR1 LNHDA, CDR2 SQIVND (reference sequence). CDR3 sequence (DNA): TGTGCCAGTAGAGCTTCGACAGGAGACTATCAGCCCCAGCATTTT. This encodes CASRASTGDYQPQHF.

As for this clone: Sequence at one end of the junction differs from germline and may be a read error. The chain is built from TRBV6-1 and TRBJ1-2; D not certain. CDR3 length: 19 amino acids. The germline V gene has CDR1 MNHNS and CDR2 SASEGT. The CDR3: CASSEGGGLERGSNYGYPF. In DNA form, the CDR3 reads TGTGCCAGCAGTGAAGGGGGTGGACTGGAGCGAGGGTCCAACTATGGCTACCCCTTC.

This chain's CDR3 is CASSDHRGTGELFF. In nucleotides, the CDR3 is TGTGCCAGCAGTGACCACAGGGGAACCGGGGAGCTGTTTTTT. The chain carries TRBV6-1 and TRBJ2-2; 7 nucleotides line up with TRBD1. This CDR3 region has 14 residues. The V segment lost 3 bases and the J segment 5 bases; nucleotides outside the gene matches: 3. Germline CDR1 is MNHNS and CDR2 is SASEGT.